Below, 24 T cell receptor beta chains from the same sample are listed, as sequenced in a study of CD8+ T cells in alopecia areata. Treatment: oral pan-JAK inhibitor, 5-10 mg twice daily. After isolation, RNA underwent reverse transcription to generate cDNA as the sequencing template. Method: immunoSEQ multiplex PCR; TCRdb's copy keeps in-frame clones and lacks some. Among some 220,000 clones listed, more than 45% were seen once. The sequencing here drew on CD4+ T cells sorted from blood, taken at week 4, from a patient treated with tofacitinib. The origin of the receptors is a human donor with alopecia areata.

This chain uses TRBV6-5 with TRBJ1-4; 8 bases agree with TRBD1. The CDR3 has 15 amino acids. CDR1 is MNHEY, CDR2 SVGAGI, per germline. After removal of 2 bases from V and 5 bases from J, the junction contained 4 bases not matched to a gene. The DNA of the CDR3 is TGTGCCAGCAGTTACGGGACAGGAGTGAATGAAAAACTGTTTTTT. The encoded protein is CASSYGTGVNEKLFF.

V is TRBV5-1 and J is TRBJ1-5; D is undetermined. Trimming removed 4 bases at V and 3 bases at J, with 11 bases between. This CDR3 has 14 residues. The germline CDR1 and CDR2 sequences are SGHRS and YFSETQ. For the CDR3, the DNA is TGCGCCAGCAGCCCTGACATGACCAATCAGCCCCAGCATTTT. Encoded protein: CASSPDMTNQPQHF.

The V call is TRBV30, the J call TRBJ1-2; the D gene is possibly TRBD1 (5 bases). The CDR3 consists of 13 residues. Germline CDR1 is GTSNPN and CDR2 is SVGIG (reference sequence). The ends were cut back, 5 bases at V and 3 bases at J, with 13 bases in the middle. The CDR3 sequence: CAWGRDGYYGYTF. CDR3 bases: TGTGCCTGGGGCAGGGACGGTTACTATGGCTACACCTTC.

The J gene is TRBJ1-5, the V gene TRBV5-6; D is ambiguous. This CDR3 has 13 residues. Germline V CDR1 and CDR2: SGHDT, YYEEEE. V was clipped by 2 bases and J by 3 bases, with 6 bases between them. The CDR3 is CASSFSSNQPQHF. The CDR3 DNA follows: TGTGCCAGCAGCTTTAGTTCCAATCAGCCCCAGCATTTT.

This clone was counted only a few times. CDR3 region: CASRPGLAAGELFF. The CDR3 coding sequence is TGTGCCAGCAGACCGGGCCTCGCCGCCGGGGAGCTGTTTTTT. V and J are TRBV6-6 and TRBJ2-2, with D unresolved. Germline loops: CDR1 MNHNY, CDR2 SVGAGI (reference sequence). Trimming stripped 6 bases from V and 6 bases from J, with 14 bases between. The CDR3 is made up of 14 amino acids.

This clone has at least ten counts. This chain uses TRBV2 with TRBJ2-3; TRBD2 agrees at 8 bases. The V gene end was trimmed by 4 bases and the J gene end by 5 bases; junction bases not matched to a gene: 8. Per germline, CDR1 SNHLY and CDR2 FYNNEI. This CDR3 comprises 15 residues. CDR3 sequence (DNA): TGTGCCAGCAGTGTTGGGACTAGTTCTGTAGATACGCAGTATTTT. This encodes CASSVGTSSVDTQYF. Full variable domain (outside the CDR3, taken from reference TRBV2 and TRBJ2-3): EPEVTQTPSHQVTQMGQEVILRCVPISNHLYFYWYRQILGQKVEFLVSFYNNEISEKSEIFDDQFSVERPDGSNFTLKIRSTKLEDSAMYFCASSVGTSSVDTQYFGPGTRLTVL.

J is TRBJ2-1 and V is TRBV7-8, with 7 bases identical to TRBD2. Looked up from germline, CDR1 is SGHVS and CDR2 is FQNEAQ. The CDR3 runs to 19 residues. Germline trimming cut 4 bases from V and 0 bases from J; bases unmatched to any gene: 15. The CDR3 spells CASSSHNSGTISSYNEQFF. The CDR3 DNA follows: TGTGCCAGCAGCTCGCATAATTCCGGGACTATAAGCTCCTACAATGAGCAGTTCTTC. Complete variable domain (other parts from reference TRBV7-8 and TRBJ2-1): GAGVSQSPRYKVAKRGQDVALRCDPISGHVSLFWYQQALGQGPEFLTYFQNEAQLDKSGLPSDRFFAERPEGSVSTLKIQRTQQEDSAVYLCASSSHNSGTISSYNEQFFGPGTRLTVL.

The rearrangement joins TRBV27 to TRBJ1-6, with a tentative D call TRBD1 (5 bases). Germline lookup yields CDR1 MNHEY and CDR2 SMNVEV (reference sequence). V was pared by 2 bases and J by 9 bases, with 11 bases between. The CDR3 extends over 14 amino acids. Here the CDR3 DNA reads TGTGCCAGCAGTTTAAGCGGGGCGAGTTCACCCCTCCACTTT. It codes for CASSLSGASSPLHF.

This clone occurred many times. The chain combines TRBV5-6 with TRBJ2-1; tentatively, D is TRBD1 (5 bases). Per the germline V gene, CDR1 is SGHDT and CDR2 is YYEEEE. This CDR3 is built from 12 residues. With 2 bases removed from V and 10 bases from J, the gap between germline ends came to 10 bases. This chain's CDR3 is CASSLLDIEQFF. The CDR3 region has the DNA TGTGCCAGCAGCTTACTGGACATCGAGCAGTTCTTC.

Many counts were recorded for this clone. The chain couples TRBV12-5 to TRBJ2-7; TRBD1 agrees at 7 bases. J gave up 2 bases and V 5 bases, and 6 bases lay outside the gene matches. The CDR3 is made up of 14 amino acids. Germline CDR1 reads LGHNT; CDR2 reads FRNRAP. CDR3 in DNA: TGTGCTAGTGGTCAGAGGACAGGCCCCTACGAGCAGTACTTC. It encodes CASGQRTGPYEQYF.

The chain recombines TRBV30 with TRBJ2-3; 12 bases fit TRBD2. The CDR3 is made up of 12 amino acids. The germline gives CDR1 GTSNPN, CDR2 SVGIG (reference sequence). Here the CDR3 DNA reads TGTGCTGGGACTAGCGGGTCAGATACGCAGTATTTT. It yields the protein CAGTSGSDTQYF.

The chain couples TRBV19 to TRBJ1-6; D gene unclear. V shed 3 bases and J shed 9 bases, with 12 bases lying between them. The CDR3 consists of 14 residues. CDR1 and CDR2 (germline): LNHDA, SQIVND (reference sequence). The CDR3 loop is CASSIGKGGSPLHF. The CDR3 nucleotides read TGTGCCAGTAGTATCGGGAAGGGCGGTTCACCCCTCCACTTT.

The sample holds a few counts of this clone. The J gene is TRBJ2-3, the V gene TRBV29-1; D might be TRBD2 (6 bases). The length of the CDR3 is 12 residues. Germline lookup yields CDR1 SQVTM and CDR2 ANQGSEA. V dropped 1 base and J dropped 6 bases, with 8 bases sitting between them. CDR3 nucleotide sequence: TGCAGCGTTGAAGGGGGGGTGGATACGCAGTATTTT. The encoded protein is CSVEGGVDTQYF.

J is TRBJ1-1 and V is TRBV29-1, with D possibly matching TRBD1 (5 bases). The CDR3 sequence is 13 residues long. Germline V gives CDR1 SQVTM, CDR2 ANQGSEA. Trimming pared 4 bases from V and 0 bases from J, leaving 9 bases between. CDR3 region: CSVGQILNTEAFF. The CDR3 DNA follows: TGCAGCGTTGGACAGATCCTGAACACTGAAGCTTTCTTT.

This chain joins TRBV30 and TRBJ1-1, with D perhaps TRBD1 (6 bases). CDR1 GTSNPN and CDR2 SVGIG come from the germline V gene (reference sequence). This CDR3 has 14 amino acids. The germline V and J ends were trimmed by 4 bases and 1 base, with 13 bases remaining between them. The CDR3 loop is CAWMRGGRNTEAFF. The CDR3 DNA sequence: TGTGCCTGGATGCGGGGGGGCCGGAACACTGAAGCTTTCTTT.

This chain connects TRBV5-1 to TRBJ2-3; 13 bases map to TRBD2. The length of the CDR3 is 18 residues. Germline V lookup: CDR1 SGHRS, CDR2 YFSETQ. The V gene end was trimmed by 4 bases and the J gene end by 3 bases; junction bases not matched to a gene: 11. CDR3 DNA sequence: TGCGCCAGCAGCCCGGGACTAGCGGGGACCTTGACAACAGATACGCAGTATTTT. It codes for CASSPGLAGTLTTDTQYF.

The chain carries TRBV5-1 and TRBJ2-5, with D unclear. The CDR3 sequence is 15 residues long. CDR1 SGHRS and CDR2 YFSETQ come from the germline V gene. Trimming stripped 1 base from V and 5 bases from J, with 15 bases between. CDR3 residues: CASSLRPTGGETQYF. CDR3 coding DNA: TGCGCCAGCAGCTTGAGGCCGACGGGTGGCGAGACCCAGTACTTC.

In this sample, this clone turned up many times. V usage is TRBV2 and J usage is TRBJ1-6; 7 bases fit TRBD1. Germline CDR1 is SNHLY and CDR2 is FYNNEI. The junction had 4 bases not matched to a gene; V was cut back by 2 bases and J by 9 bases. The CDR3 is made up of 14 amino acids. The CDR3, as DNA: TGTGCCAGCAGTGAATGGCAGGGGGGTTCACCCCTCCACTTT. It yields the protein CASSEWQGGSPLHF. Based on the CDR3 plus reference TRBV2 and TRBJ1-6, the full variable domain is EPEVTQTPSHQVTQMGQEVILRCVPISNHLYFYWYRQILGQKVEFLVSFYNNEISEKSEIFDDQFSVERPDGSNFTLKIRSTKLEDSAMYFCASSEWQGGSPLHFGNGTRLTVT.

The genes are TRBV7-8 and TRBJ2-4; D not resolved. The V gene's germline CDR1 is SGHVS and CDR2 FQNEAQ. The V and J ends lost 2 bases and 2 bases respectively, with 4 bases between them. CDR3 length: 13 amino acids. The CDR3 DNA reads TGTGCCAGCAGCTTACAATCCAAAAACATTCAGTACTTC. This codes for CASSLQSKNIQYF.

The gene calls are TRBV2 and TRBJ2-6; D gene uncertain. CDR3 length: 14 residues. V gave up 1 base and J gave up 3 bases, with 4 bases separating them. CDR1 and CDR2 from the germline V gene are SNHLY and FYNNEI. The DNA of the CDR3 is TGTGCCAGCAGTGAAGTAGGTGGGGCCAACGTCCTGACTTTC. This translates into CASSEVGGANVLTF.

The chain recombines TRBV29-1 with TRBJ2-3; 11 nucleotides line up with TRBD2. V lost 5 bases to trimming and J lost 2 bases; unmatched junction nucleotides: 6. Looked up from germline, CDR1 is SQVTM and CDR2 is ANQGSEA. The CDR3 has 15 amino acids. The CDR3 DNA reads TGCAGCGTTCTAACTAGCGGGGGAAACACAGATACGCAGTATTTT. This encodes CSVLTSGGNTDTQYF.

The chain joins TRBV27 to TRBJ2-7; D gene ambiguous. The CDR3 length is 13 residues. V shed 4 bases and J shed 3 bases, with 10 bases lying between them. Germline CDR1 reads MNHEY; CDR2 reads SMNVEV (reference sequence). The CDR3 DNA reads TGTGCCAGCAGTTATGGGTTAAGCTACGAGCAGTACTTC. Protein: CASSYGLSYEQYF.

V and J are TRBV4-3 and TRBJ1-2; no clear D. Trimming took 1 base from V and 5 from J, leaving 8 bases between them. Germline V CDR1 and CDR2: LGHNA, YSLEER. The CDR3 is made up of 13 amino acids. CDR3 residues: CASSQGAGYGYTF. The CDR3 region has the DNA TGCGCCAGCAGCCAAGGGGCTGGTTATGGCTACACCTTC.

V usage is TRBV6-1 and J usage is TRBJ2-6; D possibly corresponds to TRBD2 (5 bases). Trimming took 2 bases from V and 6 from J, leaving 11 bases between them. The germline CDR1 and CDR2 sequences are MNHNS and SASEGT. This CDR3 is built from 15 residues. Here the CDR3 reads CASSEKRFLANVLTF. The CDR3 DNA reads TGTGCCAGCAGTGAAAAGCGGTTCTTGGCCAACGTCCTGACTTTC.